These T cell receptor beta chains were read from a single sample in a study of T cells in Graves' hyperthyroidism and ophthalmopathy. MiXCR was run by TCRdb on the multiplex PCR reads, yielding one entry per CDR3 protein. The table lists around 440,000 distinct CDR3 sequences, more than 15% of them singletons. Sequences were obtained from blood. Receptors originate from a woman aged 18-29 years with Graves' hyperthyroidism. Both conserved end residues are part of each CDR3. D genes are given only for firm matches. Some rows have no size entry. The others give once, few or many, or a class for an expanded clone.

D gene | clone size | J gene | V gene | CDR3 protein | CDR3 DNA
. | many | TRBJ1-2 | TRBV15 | CATSRNSGVYTF | TGTGCCACCAGCAGAAACTCAGGGGTCTACACCTTC
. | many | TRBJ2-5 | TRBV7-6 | CASRSKGGGTQYF | TGTGCCAGCAGGTCCAAAGGAGGAGGGACCCAGTACTTC
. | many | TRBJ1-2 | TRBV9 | CASSPSVGGYGYTF | TGTGCCAGCAGCCCTTCCGTCGGAGGCTATGGCTACACCTTC
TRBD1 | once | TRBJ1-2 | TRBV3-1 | CASSPTGGSNYGYTF | TGTGCCAGCAGCCCGACAGGGGGCTCAAACTATGGCTACACCTTC
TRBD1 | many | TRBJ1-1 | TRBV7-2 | CASSVTGTGGTEAFF | TGTGCCAGCAGCGTAACCGGGACAGGTGGCACTGAAGCTTTCTTT
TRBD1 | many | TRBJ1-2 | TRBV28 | CASSLGQGGYGYTF | TGTGCCAGCAGCCTAGGACAGGGTGGATATGGCTACACCTTC
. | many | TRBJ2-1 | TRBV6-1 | CASSRDGGPNEQFF | TGTGCCAGCAGTCGGGACGGCGGGCCAAATGAGCAGTTCTTC
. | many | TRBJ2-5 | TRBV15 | CATSREMIQETQYF | TGTGCCACCAGCAGAGAGATGATCCAAGAGACCCAGTACTTC
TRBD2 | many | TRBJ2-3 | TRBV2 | CARAGTSGRTFGDTQYF | TGTGCCAGGGCCGGGACTAGCGGGAGGACCTTTGGAGATACGCAGTATTTT
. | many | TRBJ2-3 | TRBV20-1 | CSARDTGHGNTQYF | TGCAGTGCTAGGGACACGGGACATGGGAATACGCAGTATTTT
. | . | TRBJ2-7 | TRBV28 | CASRSPGSSYEQYF | TGTGCCAGCAGGTCCCCAGGGAGCTCCTACGAGCAGTACTTC
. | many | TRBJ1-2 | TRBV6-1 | CASSLHFLDYGYTF | TGTGCCAGCAGTTTGCATTTTCTCGACTATGGCTACACCTTC
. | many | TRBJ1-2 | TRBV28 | CASSSPGGQGGYTF | TGTGCCAGCAGTTCTCCGGGGGGCCAAGGGGGCTACACCTTC
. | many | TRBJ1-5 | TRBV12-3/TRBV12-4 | CASSRRENQPQHF | TGTGCCAGCAGTCGACGGGAAAATCAGCCCCAGCATTTT
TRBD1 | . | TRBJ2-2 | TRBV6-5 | CASSYRQGANTGELFF | TGTGCCAGCAGTTACCGTCAGGGGGCGAACACCGGGGAGCTGTTTTTT
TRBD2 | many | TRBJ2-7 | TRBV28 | CASSLLPPRLAGYEQYF | TGTGCCAGCAGTTTACTACCCCCTCGACTAGCTGGGTACGAGCAGTACTTC
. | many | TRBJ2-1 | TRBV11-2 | CASSLRRERDEQFF | TGTGCCAGCAGCTTACGTCGCGAGAGGGATGAGCAGTTCTTC
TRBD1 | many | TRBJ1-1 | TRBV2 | CASSDGGGTVEAFF | TGTGCCAGCAGTGATGGAGGGGGGACAGTTGAAGCTTTCTTT
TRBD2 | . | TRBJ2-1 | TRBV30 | CAWRGPLAGVSEQFF | TGTGCCTGGAGGGGCCCCCTAGCGGGAGTCAGTGAGCAGTTCTTC
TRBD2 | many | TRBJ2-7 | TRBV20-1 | CSARGGTRSSYEQYF | TGCAGTGCTAGAGGAGGGACTAGAAGCTCCTACGAGCAGTACTTC
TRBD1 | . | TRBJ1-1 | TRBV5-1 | CASSLFLGQMNTEAFF | TGCGCCAGCAGCTTGTTTCTGGGACAGATGAACACTGAAGCTTTCTTT
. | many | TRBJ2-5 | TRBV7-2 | CASSLGTYAEETQYF | TGTGCCAGCAGCCTTGGGACTTATGCTGAAGAGACCCAGTACTTC
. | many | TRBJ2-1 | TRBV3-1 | CASSRLDAEQFF | TGTGCCAGCAGCCGACTAGATGCTGAGCAGTTCTTC
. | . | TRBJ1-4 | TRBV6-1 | CASSGAAANEKLFF | TGTGCCAGCAGTGGGGCGGCCGCTAATGAAAAACTGTTTTTT
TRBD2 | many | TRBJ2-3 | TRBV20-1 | CSASRTSATQYF | TGCAGTGCTAGCAGGACTAGCGCTACGCAGTATTTT
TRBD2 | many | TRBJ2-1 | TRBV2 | CASLLGRARNEQFF | TGTGCCAGCCTCCTCGGGAGGGCCCGCAATGAGCAGTTCTTC
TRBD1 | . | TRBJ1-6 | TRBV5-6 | CASSSTGVFGSYNSPLHF | TGTGCCAGCAGCTCGACAGGGGTCTTTGGCTCCTATAATTCACCCCTCCACTTT
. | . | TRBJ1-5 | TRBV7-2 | CASSLVEDQPQHF | TGTGCCAGCAGCTTAGTGGAGGATCAGCCCCAGCATTTT
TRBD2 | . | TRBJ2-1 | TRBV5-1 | CASSPGTSVSNEQFF | TGCGCCAGCAGCCCCGGGACTAGCGTTAGCAATGAGCAGTTCTTC
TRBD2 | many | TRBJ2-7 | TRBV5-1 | CAKTSGGPFHSYEQYF | TGCGCCAAGACTAGCGGGGGGCCCTTTCACTCCTACGAGCAGTACTTC
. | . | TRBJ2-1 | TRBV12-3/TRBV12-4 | CASTIQGTRSYNEQFF | TGTGCCAGCACCATTCAGGGGACCAGATCCTACAATGAGCAGTTCTTC
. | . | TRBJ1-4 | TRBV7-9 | CASSPRDGEKLFF | TGTGCCAGCAGCCCCCGGGATGGCGAAAAACTGTTTTTT
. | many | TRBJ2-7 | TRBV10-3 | CAISESVILASHSYEQYF | TGTGCCATCAGTGAGTCAGTGATTCTAGCGTCACACTCCTACGAGCAGTACTTC
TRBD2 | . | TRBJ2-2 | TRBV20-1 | CSARGGEREFTGELFF | TGCAGTGCAAGGGGGGGAGAGCGGGAGTTCACCGGGGAGCTGTTTTTT
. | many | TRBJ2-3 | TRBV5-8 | CASSLWGAGTDTQYF | TGTGCCAGCAGCTTGTGGGGGGCTGGCACAGATACGCAGTATTTT
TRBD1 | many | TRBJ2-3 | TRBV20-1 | CSARRAGQGVSDTQYF | TGCAGTGCTAGGAGGGCGGGTCAGGGGGTTTCAGATACGCAGTATTTT
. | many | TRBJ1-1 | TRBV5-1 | CASSLANGRAEAFF | TGCGCCAGCAGCTTGGCCAATGGGAGGGCTGAAGCTTTCTTT
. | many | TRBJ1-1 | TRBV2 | CASSEVEEAFF | TGTGCCAGCAGTGAAGTTGAGGAAGCTTTCTTT
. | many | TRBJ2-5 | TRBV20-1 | CSARAPPTQYF | TGCAGTGCTAGAGCGCCACCGACCCAGTACTTC
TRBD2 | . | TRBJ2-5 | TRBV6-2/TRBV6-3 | CASSYLAGAQETQYF | TGTGCCAGCAGTTACCTAGCGGGAGCCCAAGAGACCCAGTACTTC
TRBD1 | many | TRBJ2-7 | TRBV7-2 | CASTLRTGQGSSYEQYF | TGTGCCAGCACCCTCCGGACGGGACAGGGCAGCTCCTACGAGCAGTACTTC
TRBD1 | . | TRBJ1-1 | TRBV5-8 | CASSLAAAGGLLRTEAFF | TGTGCCAGCAGCTTGGCCGCGGCAGGGGGTCTTTTGAGGACTGAAGCTTTCTTT
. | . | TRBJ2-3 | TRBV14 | CASSQDLDYNTDTQYF | TGTGCCAGCAGCCAAGATCTCGACTATAACACAGATACGCAGTATTTT
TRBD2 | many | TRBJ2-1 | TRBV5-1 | CASSLERGGKDEQFF | TGCGCCAGCAGCTTGGAACGGGGGGGCAAGGATGAGCAGTTCTTC
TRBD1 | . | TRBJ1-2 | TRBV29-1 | CSVDFPGRTGNYGYTF | TGCAGCGTTGATTTCCCGGGAAGGACAGGAAACTATGGCTACACCTTC
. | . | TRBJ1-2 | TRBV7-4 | CASSLPSSTDYGYTF | TGTGCCAGCAGCTTACCAAGTAGTACCGACTATGGCTACACCTTC
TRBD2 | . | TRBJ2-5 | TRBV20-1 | CSARPRLAGEAETQYF | TGCAGTGCTAGACCGCGACTAGCGGGGGAAGCGGAGACCCAGTACTTC
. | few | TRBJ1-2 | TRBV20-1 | CSAQRGDNPYYGYTF | TGCAGTGCTCAAAGGGGGGACAACCCGTACTATGGCTACACCTTC
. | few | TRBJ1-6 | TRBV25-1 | CASSESGRNSPLHF | TGTGCCAGCAGTGAATCGGGGAGGAATTCACCCCTCCACTTT
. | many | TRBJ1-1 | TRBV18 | CASSPINTGRFTEAFF | TGTGCCAGCTCACCAATAAATACAGGGCGGTTCACTGAAGCTTTCTTT
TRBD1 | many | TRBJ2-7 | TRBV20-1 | CSAIGQGNEQYF | TGCAGTGCTATCGGACAGGGGAACGAGCAGTACTTC